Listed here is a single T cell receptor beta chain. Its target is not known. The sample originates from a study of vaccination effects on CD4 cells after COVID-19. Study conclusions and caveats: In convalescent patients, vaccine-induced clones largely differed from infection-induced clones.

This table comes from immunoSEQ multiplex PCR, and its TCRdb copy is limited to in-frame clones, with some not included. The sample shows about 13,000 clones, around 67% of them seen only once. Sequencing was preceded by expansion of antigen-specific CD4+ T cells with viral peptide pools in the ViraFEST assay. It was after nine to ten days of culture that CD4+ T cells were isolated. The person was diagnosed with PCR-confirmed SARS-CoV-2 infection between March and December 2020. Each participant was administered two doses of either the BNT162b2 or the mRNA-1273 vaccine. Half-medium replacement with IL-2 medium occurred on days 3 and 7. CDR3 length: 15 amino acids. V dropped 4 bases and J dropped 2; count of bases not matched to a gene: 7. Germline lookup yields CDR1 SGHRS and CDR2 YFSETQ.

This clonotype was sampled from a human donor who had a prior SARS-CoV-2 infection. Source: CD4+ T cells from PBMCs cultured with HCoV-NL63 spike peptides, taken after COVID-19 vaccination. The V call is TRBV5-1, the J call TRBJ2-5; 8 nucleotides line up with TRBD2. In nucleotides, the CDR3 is TGCGCCAGCAGCCCGGGACTAGTAACTCAAGAGACCCAGTACTTC. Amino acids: CASSPGLVTQETQYF. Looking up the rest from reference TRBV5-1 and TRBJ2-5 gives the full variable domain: KAGVTQTPRYLIKTRGQQVTLSCSPISGHRSVSWYQQTPGQGLQFLFEYFSETQRNKGNFPGRFSGRQFSNSRSEMNVSTLELGDSALYLCASSPGLVTQETQYFGPGTRLLVL.